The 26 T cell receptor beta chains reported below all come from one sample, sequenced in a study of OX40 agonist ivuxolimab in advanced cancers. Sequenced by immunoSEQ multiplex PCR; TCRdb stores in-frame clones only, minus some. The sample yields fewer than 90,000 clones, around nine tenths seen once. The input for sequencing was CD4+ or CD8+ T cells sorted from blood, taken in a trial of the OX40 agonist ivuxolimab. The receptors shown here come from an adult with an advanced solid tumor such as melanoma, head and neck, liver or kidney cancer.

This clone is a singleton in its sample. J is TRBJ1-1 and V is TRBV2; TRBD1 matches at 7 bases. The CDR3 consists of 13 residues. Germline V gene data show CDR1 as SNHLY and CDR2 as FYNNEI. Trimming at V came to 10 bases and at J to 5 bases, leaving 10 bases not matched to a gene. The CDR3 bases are TGTGCCAACCTTAGACAGGGTGGAACTGAAGCTTTCTTT. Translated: CANLRQGGTEAFF. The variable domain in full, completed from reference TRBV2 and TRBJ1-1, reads EPEVTQTPSHQVTQMGQEVILRCVPISNHLYFYWYRQILGQKVEFLVSFYNNEISEKSEIFDDQFSVERPDGSNFTLKIRSTKLEDSAMYFCANLRQGGTEAFFGQGTRLTVV.

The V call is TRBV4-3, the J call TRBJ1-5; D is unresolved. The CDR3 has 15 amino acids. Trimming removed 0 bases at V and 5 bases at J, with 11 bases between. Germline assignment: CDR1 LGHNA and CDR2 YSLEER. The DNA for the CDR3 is TGCGCCAGCAGCCAAGAATGGGATTACTATCAGCCCCAGCATTTT. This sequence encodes CASSQEWDYYQPQHF.

The chain's CDR3 is CASSIGAGGRGNTIYF. The DNA for the CDR3 is TGTGCCAGCAGCATCGGGGCAGGGGGCCGTGGAAACACCATATATTTT. The chain combines TRBV7-6 with TRBJ1-3, with TRBD1 matching 8 bases. The CDR3 is made up of 16 amino acids. Germline V gene lookup returns CDR1 SGHVS and CDR2 FNYEAQ. V was clipped by 5 bases and J by 3 bases; unmatched bases: 9.

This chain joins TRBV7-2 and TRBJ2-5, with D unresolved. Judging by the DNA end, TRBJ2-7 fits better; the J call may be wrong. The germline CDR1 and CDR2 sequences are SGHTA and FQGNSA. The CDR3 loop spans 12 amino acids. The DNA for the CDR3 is TGTGCCAGCAGCTTTTTATCCCTCGAGCAGTACTTC. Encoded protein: CASSFLSLEQYF.

CDR3 DNA: TGCGCCAGCAGCCGGGCCGGGACAGGGAAAGCTGAGCAGTACTTC. It translates to CASSRAGTGKAEQYF. The chain uses TRBV5-1 and TRBJ2-7; 9 bases line up with TRBD1. CDR1 and CDR2 (germline): SGHRS, YFSETQ. The CDR3 sequence is 15 residues long. The trim removed 4 bases at V and 7 bases at J, leaving 12 bases unmatched.

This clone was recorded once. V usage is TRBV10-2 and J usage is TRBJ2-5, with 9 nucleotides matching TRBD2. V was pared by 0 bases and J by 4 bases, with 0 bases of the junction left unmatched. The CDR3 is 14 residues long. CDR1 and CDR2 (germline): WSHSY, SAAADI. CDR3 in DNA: TGCGCCAGCAGTGAGTCTAGCGGGGGAGAGACCCAGTACTTC. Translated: CASSESSGGETQYF.

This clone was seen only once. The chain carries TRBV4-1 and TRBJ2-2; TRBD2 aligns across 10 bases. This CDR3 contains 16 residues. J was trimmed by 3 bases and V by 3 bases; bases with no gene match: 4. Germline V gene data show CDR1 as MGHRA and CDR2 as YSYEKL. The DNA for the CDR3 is TGCGCCAGCAGCCACCTCGGACTAGCGGACACCGGGGAGCTGTTTTTT. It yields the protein CASSHLGLADTGELFF.

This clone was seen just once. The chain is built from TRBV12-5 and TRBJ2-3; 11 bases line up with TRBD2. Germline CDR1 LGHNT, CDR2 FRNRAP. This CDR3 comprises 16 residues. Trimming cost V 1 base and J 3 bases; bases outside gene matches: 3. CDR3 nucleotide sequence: TGTGCTAGTGGTTTGGGCATAGCGGGGGGGACAGATACGCAGTATTTT. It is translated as CASGLGIAGGTDTQYF.

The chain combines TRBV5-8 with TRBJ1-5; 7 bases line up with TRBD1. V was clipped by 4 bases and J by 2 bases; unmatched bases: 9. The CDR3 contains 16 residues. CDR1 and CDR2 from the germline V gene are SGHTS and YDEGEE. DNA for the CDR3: TGTGCCAGCAGCACGACAGGGAGGGTGGGCAATCAGCCCCAGCATTTT. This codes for CASSTTGRVGNQPQHF.

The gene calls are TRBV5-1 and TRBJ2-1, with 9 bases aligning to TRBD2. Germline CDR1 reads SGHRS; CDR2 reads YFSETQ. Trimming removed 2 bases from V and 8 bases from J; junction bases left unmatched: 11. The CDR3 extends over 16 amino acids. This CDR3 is CASSLSPRGGVDEQFF. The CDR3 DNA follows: TGCGCCAGCAGCTTATCGCCTCGCGGGGGGGTGGATGAGCAGTTCTTC.

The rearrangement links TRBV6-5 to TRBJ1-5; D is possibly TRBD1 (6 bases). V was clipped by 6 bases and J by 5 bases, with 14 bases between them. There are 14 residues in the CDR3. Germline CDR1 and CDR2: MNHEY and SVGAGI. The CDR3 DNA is TGTGCCAGCAGGTATATGGGGGGCGATCAGCCCCAGCATTTT. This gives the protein CASRYMGGDQPQHF.

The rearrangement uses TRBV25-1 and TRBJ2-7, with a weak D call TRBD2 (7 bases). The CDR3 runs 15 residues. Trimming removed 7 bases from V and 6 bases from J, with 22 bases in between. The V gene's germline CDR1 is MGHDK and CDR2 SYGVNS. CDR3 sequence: CASTRRGGGSGEQYF. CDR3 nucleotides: TGTGCCAGCACTAGGAGAGGGGGGGGGAGCGGCGAGCAGTACTTC.

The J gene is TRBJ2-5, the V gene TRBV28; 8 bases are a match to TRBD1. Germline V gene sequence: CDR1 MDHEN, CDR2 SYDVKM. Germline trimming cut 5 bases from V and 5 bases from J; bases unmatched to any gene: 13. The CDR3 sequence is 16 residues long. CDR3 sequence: CASSTPSTGGAETQYF. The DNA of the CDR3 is TGTGCCAGCAGTACCCCGTCTACAGGGGGAGCGGAGACCCAGTACTTC.

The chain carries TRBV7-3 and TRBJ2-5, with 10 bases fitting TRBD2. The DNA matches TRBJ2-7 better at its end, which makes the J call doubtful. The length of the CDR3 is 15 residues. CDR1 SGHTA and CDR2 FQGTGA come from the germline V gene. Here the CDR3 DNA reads TGTGCCAGCAGCCTAAGCGGGGGGGCTCGTTACGAGCAGTACTTC. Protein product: CASSLSGGARYEQYF.

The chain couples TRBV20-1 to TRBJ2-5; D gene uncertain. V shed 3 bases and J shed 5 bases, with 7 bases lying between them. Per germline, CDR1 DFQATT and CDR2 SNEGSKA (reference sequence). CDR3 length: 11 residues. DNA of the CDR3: TGCAGTGCTAGGGAAGGGGAGACCCAGTACTTC. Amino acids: CSAREGETQYF.

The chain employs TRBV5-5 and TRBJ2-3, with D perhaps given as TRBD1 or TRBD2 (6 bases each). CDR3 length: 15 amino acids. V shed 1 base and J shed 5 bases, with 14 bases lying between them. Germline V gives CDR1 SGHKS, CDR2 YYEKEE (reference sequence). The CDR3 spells CASSLRGEGGDTQYF. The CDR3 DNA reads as TGTGCCAGCAGCTTGAGGGGGGAAGGAGGAGATACGCAGTATTTT.

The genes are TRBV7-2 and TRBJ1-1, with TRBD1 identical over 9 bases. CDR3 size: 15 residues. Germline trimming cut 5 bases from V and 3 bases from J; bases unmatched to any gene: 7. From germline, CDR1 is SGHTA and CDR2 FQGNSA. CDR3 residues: CASSAYRGPYTEAFF. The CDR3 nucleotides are TGTGCCAGCAGCGCCTACAGGGGGCCGTACACTGAAGCTTTCTTT.

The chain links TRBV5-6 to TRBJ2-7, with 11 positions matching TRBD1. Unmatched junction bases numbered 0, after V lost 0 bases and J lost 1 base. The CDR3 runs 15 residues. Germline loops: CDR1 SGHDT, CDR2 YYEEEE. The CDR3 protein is CASSLGDRGSYEQYF. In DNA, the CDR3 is TGTGCCAGCAGCTTGGGGGACAGGGGGTCCTACGAGCAGTACTTC.

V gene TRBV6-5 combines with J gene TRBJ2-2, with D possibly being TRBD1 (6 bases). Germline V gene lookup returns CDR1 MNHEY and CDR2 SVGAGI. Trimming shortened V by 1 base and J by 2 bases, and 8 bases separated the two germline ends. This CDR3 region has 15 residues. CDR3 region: CASSYYRANTGELFF. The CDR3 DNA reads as TGTGCCAGCAGTTACTACAGGGCCAACACCGGGGAGCTGTTTTTT.

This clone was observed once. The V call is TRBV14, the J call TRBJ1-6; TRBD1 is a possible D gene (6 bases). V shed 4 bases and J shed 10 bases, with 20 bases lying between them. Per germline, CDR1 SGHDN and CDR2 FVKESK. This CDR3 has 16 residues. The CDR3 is CASSPVGGQRGSPLHF. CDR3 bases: TGTGCCAGCAGCCCGGTGGGCGGCCAAAGGGGGTCACCCCTCCACTTT. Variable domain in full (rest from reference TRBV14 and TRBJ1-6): EAGVTQFPSHSVIEKGQTVTLRCDPISGHDNLYWYRRVMGKEIKFLLHFVKESKQDESGMPNNRFLAERTGGTYSTLKVQPAELEDSGVYFCASSPVGGQRGSPLHFGNGTRLTVT.

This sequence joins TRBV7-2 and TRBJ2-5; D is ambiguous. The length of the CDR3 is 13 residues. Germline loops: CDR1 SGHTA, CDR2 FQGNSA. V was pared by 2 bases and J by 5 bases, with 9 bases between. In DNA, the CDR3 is TGTGCCAGCAGCTTATCCAGAGAGGAGACCCAGTACTTC. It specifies CASSLSREETQYF.

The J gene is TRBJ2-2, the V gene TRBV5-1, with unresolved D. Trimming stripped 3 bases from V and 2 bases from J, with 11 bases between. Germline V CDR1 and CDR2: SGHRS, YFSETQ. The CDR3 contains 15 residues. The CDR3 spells CASSSLRVNTGELFF. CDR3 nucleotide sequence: TGCGCCAGCAGCTCGCTCCGGGTTAACACCGGGGAGCTGTTTTTT.

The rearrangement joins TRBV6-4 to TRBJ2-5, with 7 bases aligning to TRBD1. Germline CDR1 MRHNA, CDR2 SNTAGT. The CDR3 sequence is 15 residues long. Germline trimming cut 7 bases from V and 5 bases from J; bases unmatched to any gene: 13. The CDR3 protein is CASTAEGAMKETQYF. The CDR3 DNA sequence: TGTGCCAGCACCGCCGAGGGGGCTATGAAGGAGACCCAGTACTTC.

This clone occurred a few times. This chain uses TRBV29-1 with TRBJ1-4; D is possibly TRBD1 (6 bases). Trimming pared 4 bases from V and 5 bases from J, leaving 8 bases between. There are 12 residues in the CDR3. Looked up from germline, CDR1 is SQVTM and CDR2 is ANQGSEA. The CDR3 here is CSVGQENEKLFF. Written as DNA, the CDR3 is TGCAGCGTTGGACAGGAGAATGAAAAACTGTTTTTT.

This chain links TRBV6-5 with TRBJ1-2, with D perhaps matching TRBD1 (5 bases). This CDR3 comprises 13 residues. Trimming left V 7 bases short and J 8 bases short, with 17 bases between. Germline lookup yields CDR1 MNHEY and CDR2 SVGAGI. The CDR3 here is CASTVGTGYGYTF. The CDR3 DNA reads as TGTGCCAGCACGGTCGGTACAGGTTACGGCTACACCTTC.

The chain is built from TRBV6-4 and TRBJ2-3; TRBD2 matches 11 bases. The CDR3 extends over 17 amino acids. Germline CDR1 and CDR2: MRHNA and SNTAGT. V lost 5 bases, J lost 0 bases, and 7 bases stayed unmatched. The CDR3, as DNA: TGTGCCAGCAGTCAGTTGGCTAGCGGGGGGAGCACAGATACGCAGTATTTT. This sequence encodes CASSQLASGGSTDTQYF.